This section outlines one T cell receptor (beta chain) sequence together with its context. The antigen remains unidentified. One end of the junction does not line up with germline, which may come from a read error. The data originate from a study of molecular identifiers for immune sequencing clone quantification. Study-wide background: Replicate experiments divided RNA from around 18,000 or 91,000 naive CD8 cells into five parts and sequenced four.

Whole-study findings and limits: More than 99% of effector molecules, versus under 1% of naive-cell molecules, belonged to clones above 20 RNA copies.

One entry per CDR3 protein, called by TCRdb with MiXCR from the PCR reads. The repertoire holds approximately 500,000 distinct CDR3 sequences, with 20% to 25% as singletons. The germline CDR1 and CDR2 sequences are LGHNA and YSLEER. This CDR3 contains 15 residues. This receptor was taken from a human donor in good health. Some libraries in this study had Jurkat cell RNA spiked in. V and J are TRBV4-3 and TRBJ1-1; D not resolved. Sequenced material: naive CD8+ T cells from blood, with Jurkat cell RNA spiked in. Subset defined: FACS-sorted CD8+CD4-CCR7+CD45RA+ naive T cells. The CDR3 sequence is CASSQYHGPNTEASF. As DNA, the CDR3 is TGCGCCAGCAGCCAGTACCATGGACCGAACACTGAAGCTTCCTTT.